Included here is one T cell receptor (beta chain) sequence, with context. The sample belongs to a study of CD8 T cells in Susac syndrome. When the RNA was reverse transcribed, random hexamers were used with an input of roughly 0.45 to 1 ug. A single record per CDR3 protein comes from TCRdb applying MiXCR to the immunoSEQ multiplex PCR reads. The sample records just over 150,000 distinct CDR3 sequences, nearly 97% being singletons. This CDR3 comprises 11 residues. Trimming removed 4 bases from V and 8 bases from J; junction bases left unmatched: 3. Germline lookup yields CDR1 SQVTM and CDR2 ANQGSEA. The sequence came from a human donor with multiple sclerosis. V is TRBV29-1 and J is TRBJ1-2; the match to TRBD1 covers 8 bases. Sequenced input: CD8+ T cells from PBMCs. Here the CDR3 reads CSVGTGSGYTF. The CDR3 coding sequence is TGCAGCGTTGGGACAGGGTCCGGCTACACCTTC.